The clone carrying this TCR beta chain was seen a single time. No antigen is known for it. This specimen belongs to a study of T cell repertoires in cytomegalovirus infection. Background on the study: Researchers turned to recently identified HLA-C-restricted CMV epitopes as well as well-studied HLA-B-restricted ones. Whole-study results and caveats: The response measured ex vivo was dominated by TCR beta clonotypes (HLA-C-restricted and CMV-specific).

Using its own MiXCR run on the reads, TCRdb lists one record per CDR3 protein. The table records over 250,000 distinct CDR3 sequences, approximately 22% of them present only once. This CDR3 has 15 amino acids. V lost 7 bases and J lost 1; bases outside the gene matches: 5. The germline V gene has CDR1 ENHRY and CDR2 SYGVKD. The sequence derives from a human donor in good health (CMV status not recorded). Some clones in this sample may be carry-over from other donors' samples. The gene calls are TRBV10-3 and TRBJ2-3, with 10 bases identical to TRBD2. The sequencing here drew on cultured PBMCs, taken from culture after CMV antigen stimulation. CDR3 sequence reads: CAITPGLAGTDTQYF. CDR3 sequence (DNA): TGTGCCATCACTCCAGGACTAGCGGGCACAGATACGCAGTATTTT.